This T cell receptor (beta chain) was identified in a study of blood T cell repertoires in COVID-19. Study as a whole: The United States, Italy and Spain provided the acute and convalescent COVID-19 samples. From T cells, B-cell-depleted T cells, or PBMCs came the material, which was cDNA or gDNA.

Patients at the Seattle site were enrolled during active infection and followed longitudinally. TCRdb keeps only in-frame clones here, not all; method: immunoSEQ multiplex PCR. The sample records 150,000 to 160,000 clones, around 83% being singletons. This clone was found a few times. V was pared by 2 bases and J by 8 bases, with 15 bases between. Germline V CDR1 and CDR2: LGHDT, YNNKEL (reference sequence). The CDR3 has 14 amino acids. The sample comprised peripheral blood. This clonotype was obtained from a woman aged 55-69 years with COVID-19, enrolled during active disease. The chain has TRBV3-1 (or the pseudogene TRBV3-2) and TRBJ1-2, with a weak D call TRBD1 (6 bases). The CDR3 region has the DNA TGTGCCAGCAGCCAACCTACAACAGGGATCGGCTACACCTTC. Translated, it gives CASSQPTTGIGYTF.